These T cell receptor beta chains were read from a single sample in a study of blood T cell repertoires in COVID-19. Clones were sequenced by immunoSEQ multiplex PCR, and TCRdb holds only the in-frame ones, with some missing. Seen here are under 200,000 clones, approximately 91% observed once, and the top ten hold 0.5% to 0.6%. The sequencing input was peripheral blood. The source of these receptors is a middle-aged man with acute or convalescent COVID-19. The CDR3 runs from the conserved cysteine through the conserved F or W.

length: 16
J: TRBJ2-7
V: TRBV5-4
CDR3: CASSEVAGGPSYEQYF

length: 17
J: TRBJ2-4
V: TRBV28
CDR3: CASSSWTSGRDKNIQYF

length: 18
J: TRBJ1-3
V: TRBV14
CDR3: CASSPPRRLLSSGNTIYF

length: 14
J: TRBJ2-1
V: TRBV19
CDR3: CASSWGQRYNEQFF

length: 15
J: TRBJ2-3
V: TRBV28
CDR3: CASSLGGAGADTQYF

length: 17
J: TRBJ2-2
V: TRBV23-1
CDR3: CAKPRDRGAVNTGELFF

length: 13
J: TRBJ2-3
V: TRBV4-2
CDR3: CASSQDRGDTQYF

length: 15
J: TRBJ2-1
V: TRBV5-1
CDR3: CASSLSQRAYNEQFF

length: 14
J: TRBJ1-4
V: TRBV28
CDR3: CASSQGGAGEKLFF

length: 17
J: TRBJ2-3
V: TRBV3-1/TRBV3-2
CDR3: CASSQFFLAGSTDTQYF

length: 12
J: TRBJ2-2
V: TRBV10-3
CDR3: CAISGDTGELFF

length: 15
J: TRBJ1-2
V: TRBV3-1/TRBV3-2
CDR3: CASSLPTGQGGGYTF

length: 15
J: TRBJ2-3
V: TRBV10-2
CDR3: CASTTGAGVSDTQYF

length: 13
J: TRBJ1-2
V: TRBV10-3
CDR3: CAISEGQGKGYTF

length: 16
J: TRBJ2-1
V: TRBV5-5
CDR3: CASSPDWVEQNNEQFF

length: 14
J: TRBJ1-6
V: TRBV30
CDR3: CAWSAGVPNSPLHF

length: 14
J: TRBJ2-2
V: TRBV5-1
CDR3: CASSAGGNTGELFF

length: 15
J: TRBJ2-3
V: TRBV9
CDR3: CASSVAGGITDTQYF

length: 16
J: TRBJ2-2
V: TRBV9
CDR3: CASSGSGGHNTGELFF

length: 14
J: TRBJ2-1
V: TRBV27
CDR3: CASSGGGNLFEQFF

length: 15
J: TRBJ1-1
V: TRBV7-8
CDR3: CASSFGTGSNTEAFF

length: 17
J: TRBJ2-2
V: TRBV3-1/TRBV3-2
CDR3: CASSQLAGLPNTGELFF

length: 14
J: TRBJ2-2
V: TRBV28
CDR3: CASNQGGATGELFF

length: 11
J: TRBJ2-5
V: TRBV29-1
CDR3: CSVEDLRAQYF

length: 15
J: TRBJ2-5
V: TRBV7-2
CDR3: CASSAHLSDQETQYF

length: 13
J: TRBJ1-5
V: TRBV28
CDR3: CASSLNRNQPQHF